The 22 T cell receptor beta chains presented below share a single source sample, sequenced in a study of radiation and T cells in renal cell carcinoma. Regarding treatment: 15 Gy SBRT to primary tumor, nephrectomy 4 weeks later. TCRdb's copy holds only in-frame clones and misses some; the assay was immunoSEQ multiplex PCR. Among about 16,000 clones listed, roughly 50% were seen once. Sequenced here: tumor tissue, sampled from a patient whose treatment included radiotherapy and nephrectomy. The receptors derive from a woman in her sixties or seventies with renal cell carcinoma.

The J gene is TRBJ1-5, the V gene TRBV19; TRBD1 agrees at 10 bases. V gave up 2 bases and J gave up 7 bases; unmatched junction bases: 5. The CDR3 sequence is 15 residues long. Germline values: CDR1 LNHDA, CDR2 SQIVND (reference sequence). The CDR3 nucleotides read TGTGCCAGTAGTATAAATAGACAGGGGGCACAGCCCCAGCATTTT. Protein product: CASSINRQGAQPQHF.

The chain has TRBV6-5 and TRBJ2-7, with 9 positions matching TRBD1. V lost 2 bases and J lost 7; bases outside the gene matches: 6. This CDR3 spans 14 amino acids. CDR1 and CDR2 from the germline V gene are MNHEY and SVGAGI. The CDR3 coding sequence is TGTGCCAGCAGTTACGCGGACAGGGGACGGGAGCAGTACTTC. It codes for CASSYADRGREQYF.

This clone has ten or more counts. The chain joins TRBV2 to TRBJ2-7; either TRBD1 or TRBD2 may fit D (5 bases each). Trimming shortened V by 6 bases and J by 2 bases, and 32 bases separated the two germline ends. The CDR3 loop spans 20 amino acids. Germline CDR1 is SNHLY and CDR2 is FYNNEI. The CDR3 nucleotides are TGTGCCAGCAGACTTGGGCCCGTTTGGGGACGATGGGTCGGGACCTACGAGCAGTACTTC. This gives the protein CASRLGPVWGRWVGTYEQYF.

As to this clone: A junction end diverges from the germline sequence, so it may reflect a read error. This chain uses TRBV5-4 with TRBJ1-2, with D uncertain. CDR1 and CDR2 (germline): SGHNT, YYREEE (reference sequence). The CDR3 spans 15 residues. In DNA form, the CDR3 reads TGTGCCAGAAGCTTGGATGGAAACACCAACTATGGCTACACCTTC. Its protein is CARSLDGNTNYGYTF.

The chain joins TRBV19 to TRBJ2-3; D ambiguous. The CDR3 is 13 residues long. Germline V gives CDR1 LNHDA, CDR2 SQIVND (reference sequence). Trimming removed 1 base from V and 4 bases from J, with 6 bases in between. Here the CDR3 DNA reads TGTGCCAGTAGTATAGTTCCCCCAGATACGCAGTATTTT. This encodes CASSIVPPDTQYF.

This chain links TRBV5-5 with TRBJ2-2; D uncertain. CDR3 length: 17 residues. The germline V gene has CDR1 SGHKS and CDR2 YYEKEE (reference sequence). V was clipped by 2 bases and J by 3 bases, with 17 bases between them. The CDR3 reads CASSLALNRPYTGELFF. For the CDR3, the DNA is TGTGCCAGCAGCTTAGCGCTGAACCGCCCGTACACCGGGGAGCTGTTTTTT.

V gene TRBV19 combines with J gene TRBJ1-2; D unresolved. The ends were cut back, 5 bases at V and 4 bases at J, with 14 bases in the middle. CDR1 is LNHDA, CDR2 SQIVND, per germline (reference sequence). The CDR3 contains 14 residues. The CDR3 DNA follows: TGTGCCAGTAGTGCATTACAGACTCTCTATGGCTACACCTTC. Its protein product is CASSALQTLYGYTF.

This chain links TRBV15 with TRBJ1-6; TRBD1 might be the D (5 bases). The germline CDR1 and CDR2 sequences are LNHNV and YYDKDF (reference sequence). The V and J ends lost 1 base and 9 bases respectively, with 13 bases between them. This CDR3 has 15 residues. CDR3 protein: CATSRVAGTRSPLHF. The CDR3 region has the DNA TGTGCCACCAGCAGAGTTGCGGGGACCCGTTCACCCCTCCACTTT.

The chain uses TRBV28 and TRBJ2-7, with TRBD1 matching 7 bases. The V segment lost 2 bases and the J segment 4 bases; nucleotides outside the gene matches: 8. This CDR3 has 15 residues. From germline, CDR1 is MDHEN and CDR2 SYDVKM. CDR3 DNA sequence: TGTGCCAGCAGTTTAGGACCCGGGACAGCTTACGAGCAGTACTTC. Translated: CASSLGPGTAYEQYF. The full variable domain, in which reference TRBV28 and TRBJ2-7 provide the parts outside the CDR3, is DVKVTQSSRYLVKRTGEKVFLECVQDMDHENMFWYRQDPGLGLRLIYFSYDVKMKEKGDIPEGYSVSREKKERFSLILESASTNQTSMYLCASSLGPGTAYEQYFGPGTRLTVT.

This clone appeared a few times. This chain connects TRBV19 to TRBJ1-2, with a weak D call TRBD1 (5 bases). Between the trimmed V and J ends, which lost 3 bases and 6 bases, there was a span of 14 bases. Germline values: CDR1 LNHDA, CDR2 SQIVND (reference sequence). The CDR3 length is 14 residues. CDR3 in amino acids: CASSIKAGTHGYTF. For the CDR3, the DNA is TGTGCCAGTAGTATTAAGGCAGGGACCCATGGCTACACCTTC.

The chain is built from TRBV29-1 and TRBJ1-1; 9 bases fit TRBD1. CDR1 and CDR2 from the germline V gene are SQVTM and ANQGSEA. After removal of 4 bases from V and 7 bases from J, the junction contained 1 base not matched to a gene. The CDR3 totals 11 residues. CDR3 DNA: TGCAGCGTTGTGACAGGGGGTGAAGCTTTCTTT. Its translation is CSVVTGGEAFF. The complete variable domain, with remaining parts taken from reference TRBV29-1 and TRBJ1-1, reads SAVISQKPSRDICQRGTSLTIQCQVDSQVTMMFWYRQQPGQSLTLIATANQGSEATYESGFVIDKFPISRPNLTFSTLTVSNMSPEDSSIYLCSVVTGGEAFFGQGTRLTVV.

This clone has a handful of counts. The rearrangement links TRBV5-4 to TRBJ1-5, with D possibly matching TRBD1 (5 bases). With 2 bases removed from V and 1 base from J, the gap between germline ends came to 7 bases. This CDR3 region has 14 residues. CDR1 SGHNT and CDR2 YYREEE come from the germline V gene (reference sequence). The CDR3 reads CASSLRGSNQPQHF. CDR3 nucleotide sequence: TGTGCCAGCAGCTTACGGGGGAGCAATCAGCCCCAGCATTTT.

The chain uses TRBV19 and TRBJ2-5, with 14 bases that match TRBD2. Germline-derived CDR1 and CDR2 are LNHDA and SQIVND (reference sequence). V lost 5 bases, J lost 4 bases, and 15 bases stayed unmatched. The CDR3 runs 19 residues. CDR3 sequence (DNA): TGTGCCAGTAGTTCAGCAGCCGGGACTAGCGGGAGTCAGCGAGAGACCCAGTACTTC. It codes for CASSSAAGTSGSQRETQYF.

The rearrangement uses TRBV6-1 and TRBJ2-1; D may be TRBD1 or TRBD2 (5 bases each). V dropped 4 bases and J dropped 5 bases, with 9 bases sitting between them. Germline-derived CDR1 and CDR2 are MNHNS and SASEGT. The CDR3 is 13 residues long. The CDR3 here is CASSVVGDNEQFF. The CDR3 nucleotides read TGTGCCAGCAGTGTGGTGGGGGACAATGAGCAGTTCTTC.

This clone was seen a handful of times. CDR3 DNA sequence: TGTGCCAGCGGGAGGAGGAACACCGGGGAGCTGTTTTTT. Protein sequence: CASGRRNTGELFF. J is TRBJ2-2 and V is TRBV4-2; possible D gene TRBD2, 6 bases. Trimming removed 8 bases from V and 1 base from J, with 8 bases in between. CDR3 length equals 13 residues. The germline gives CDR1 LGHNA, CDR2 YNFKEQ.

V is TRBV29-1 and J is TRBJ1-1; D gene uncertain. Germline CDR1 and CDR2: SQVTM and ANQGSEA. The CDR3 is 11 amino acids. The V and J ends lost 8 bases and 1 base respectively, with 8 bases between them. CDR3 nucleotides: TGCAGCTTCGTAGCGAACACTGAAGCTTTCTTT. This gives the protein CSFVANTEAFF.

V gene TRBV27 combines with J gene TRBJ2-2; either TRBD1 or TRBD2 may supply D (7 bases each). V gave up 11 bases and J gave up 2 bases, with 15 bases separating them. This CDR3 comprises 14 residues. Germline values: CDR1 MNHEY, CDR2 SMNVEV (reference sequence). In DNA form, the CDR3 reads TGTGCCGCAGGGGGAGGGCCTAACACCGGGGAGCTGTTTTTT. It translates to CAAGGGPNTGELFF.

This clone was found once. This sequence joins TRBV2 and TRBJ2-5, with TRBD2 identical over 12 bases. The junction had 8 bases not matched to a gene; V was cut back by 5 bases and J by 4 bases. The CDR3 extends over 16 amino acids. In germline, CDR1 is SNHLY, CDR2 FYNNEI. Written as DNA, the CDR3 is TGTGCCAGCAGTACTCCTAGCGGGGGGGCCGTAGAGACCCAGTACTTC. Its protein is CASSTPSGGAVETQYF. Full variable domain (rest looked up from reference TRBV2 and TRBJ2-5): EPEVTQTPSHQVTQMGQEVILRCVPISNHLYFYWYRQILGQKVEFLVSFYNNEISEKSEIFDDQFSVERPDGSNFTLKIRSTKLEDSAMYFCASSTPSGGAVETQYFGPGTRLLVL.

The chain combines TRBV5-4 with TRBJ1-1; D is possibly TRBD1 (5 bases). There are 13 residues in the CDR3. Trimming took off 4 bases at V and 7 bases at J, with 14 bases between the two ends. The germline gives CDR1 SGHNT, CDR2 YYREEE (reference sequence). CDR3 in DNA: TGTGCCAGCAGCGACGACAGTTTTTTTGAAGCTTTCTTT. Its translation is CASSDDSFFEAFF.

V is TRBV30 and J is TRBJ1-1; D not certain. V was trimmed by 5 bases and J by 8 bases, leaving 18 bases between them. The CDR3 is 13 amino acids. In germline, CDR1 is GTSNPN, CDR2 SVGIG (reference sequence). CDR3 region: CAWFGRTQEEAFF. DNA of the CDR3: TGTGCCTGGTTCGGGAGAACACAAGAGGAAGCTTTCTTT. The variable domain in full, with the rest retrieved from reference TRBV30 and TRBJ1-1, is SQTIHQWPATLVQPVGSPLSLECTVEGTSNPNLYWYRQAAGRGLQLLFYSVGIGQISSEVPQNLSASRPQDRQFILSSKKLLLSDSGFYLCAWFGRTQEEAFFGQGTRLTVV.

The rearrangement links TRBV9 to TRBJ1-1; D is uncertain. The V gene's germline CDR1 is SGDLS and CDR2 YYNGEE. The CDR3 length is 16 residues. Trimming removed 6 bases from V and 2 bases from J, with 20 bases in between. CDR3 loop: CASTSGPTRKNTEAFF. The CDR3 DNA reads as TGTGCCAGCACCTCCGGGCCCACTCGAAAAAACACTGAAGCTTTCTTT.

The V call is TRBV11-1, the J call TRBJ2-3; 9 bases fit TRBD1. Germline values: CDR1 SGHAT, CDR2 FQDESV (reference sequence). The ends lost 1 base at V and 3 bases at J; junction bases unmatched: 2. The CDR3 length is 15 residues. For the CDR3, the DNA is TGTGCCAGCAGCTTAGGGACAGGGGATACAGATACGCAGTATTTT. Translation: CASSLGTGDTDTQYF.